This paragraph covers one T cell receptor beta chain sequence. The data belong to a study of blood T cell repertoires in COVID-19. Authors' methods: Amplification of reference gene primers provided the estimated nucleated cell counts. Only in-frame clones appear in the TCRdb table, and some are missing; sequencing was by immunoSEQ multiplex PCR. The V and J calls and clone size are taken from that table; D and trimming were inferred from the DNA. The sample lists approximately 190,000 clones, roughly four fifths occurring once. The germline gives CDR1 MNHEY, CDR2 SMNVEV (reference sequence). Trimming took 3 bases from V and 0 from J, leaving 12 bases between them. This CDR3 has 15 amino acids.

Source material: peripheral blood. The origin of this receptor is a woman aged 40 to 49 with acute or convalescent COVID-19. The V gene is TRBV27, the J gene TRBJ2-7; a weak D match, TRBD2 (6 bases). The CDR3 DNA reads TGTGCCAGCAGTTTTCTGGAGGGCCGCTCCTACGAGCAGTACTTC. The encoded protein is CASSFLEGRSYEQYF.